This TCR beta chain was sequenced for a study of shared clonotypes between healthy human individuals. About the research overall: For every donor, three CD4 naive, three CD4 memory, two CD8 naive and one CD8 memory plates were used.

Concerning this clone itself: Its antigen is not known.

General observations from the study: Memory subsets had estimated richness that was generally smaller than that of naive subsets. Across a few donors, naive CD4 shared roughly 5.1%, naive CD8 3% to 3.5%, memory CD4 roughly 2.1%, memory CD8 under 0.5%.

The CDR3 is made up of 12 amino acids. Per germline, CDR1 MNHNS and CDR2 SASEGT. J gave up 2 bases and V 8 bases, and 3 bases lay outside the gene matches. The protocol was immunoSEQ multiplex PCR, while the TCRdb copy is restricted to in-frame clones and leaves out a portion. The data show about 2.4 million clones, 93% seen once. The receptor was isolated from a man aged 18 to 29 in good health. Some clones in this sample may be carry-over from other donors' samples. Sequenced sample: naive CD4+ T cells from PBMCs. Subset meaning: CD45RA+ positively selected. J is TRBJ2-7 and V is TRBV6-1, with 7 bases fitting TRBD2. The CDR3 loop reads CASRGEPYEQYF. The CDR3 nucleotides are TGTGCCAGCCGGGGGGAGCCCTACGAGCAGTACTTC.